This TCR beta chain was recovered during a study of blood T cell repertoires in COVID-19. Germline V gives CDR1 LNHDA, CDR2 SQIVND (reference sequence). The CDR3 contains 15 residues. V was shortened by 1 base and J by 2 bases, with 9 bases between the two germline ends. Repertoires were generated with immunoSEQ multiplex PCR, while TCRdb's copy carries only in-frame clones and drops some. The sample contains under 200,000 clones, about 87% of which appear only once. The clonotype comes from a man aged 40-50 years with active or convalescent COVID-19. The chain employs TRBV19 and TRBJ2-1; TRBD1 is a possible D gene (6 bases). Sample: peripheral blood. In DNA form, the CDR3 reads TGTGCCAGTAGTATAGCTGGGACAACCTACAATGAGCAGTTCTTC. It codes for CASSIAGTTYNEQFF.